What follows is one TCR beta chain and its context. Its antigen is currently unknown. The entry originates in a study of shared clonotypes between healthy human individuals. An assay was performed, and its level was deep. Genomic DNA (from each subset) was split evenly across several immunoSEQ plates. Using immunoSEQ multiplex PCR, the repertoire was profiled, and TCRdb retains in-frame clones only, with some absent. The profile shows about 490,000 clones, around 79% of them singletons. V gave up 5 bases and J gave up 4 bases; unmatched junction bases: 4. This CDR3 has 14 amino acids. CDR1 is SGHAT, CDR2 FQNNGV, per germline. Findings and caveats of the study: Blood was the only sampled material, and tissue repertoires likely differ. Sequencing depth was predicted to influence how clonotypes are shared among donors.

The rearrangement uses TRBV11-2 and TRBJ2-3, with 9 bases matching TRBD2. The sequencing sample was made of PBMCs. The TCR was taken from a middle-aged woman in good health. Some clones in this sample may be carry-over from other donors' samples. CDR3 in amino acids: CASSHSGSSDTQYF. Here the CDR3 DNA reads TGTGCCAGCAGCCATAGCGGGAGTTCAGATACGCAGTATTTT.